One sample yielded the 27 T cell receptor beta chains listed below, sequenced in a study of blood T cell repertoires in COVID-19. TCRdb keeps only in-frame clones here, not all; method: immunoSEQ multiplex PCR. The sample includes about 230,000 clones, 81% of them seen just once. The material sequenced was peripheral blood. Receptors were obtained from a woman older than 75 with COVID-19, enrolled during active disease.

This rearrangement joins TRBV19 to TRBJ1-1; D not resolved. The CDR3 has 15 residues. Trimming stripped 1 base from V and 4 bases from J, with 13 bases between. The germline gives CDR1 LNHDA, CDR2 SQIVND (reference sequence). The CDR3: CASSIAPGIGTEAFF. CDR3 in DNA: TGTGCCAGTAGTATAGCCCCGGGTATAGGCACTGAAGCTTTCTTT.

The genes are TRBV6-2 or TRBV6-3 and TRBJ1-2; 7 positions match TRBD1. Germline CDR1 is MNHEY and CDR2 is SVGEGT. J gave up 2 bases and V 0 bases, and 6 bases lay outside the gene matches. This CDR3 region has 16 residues. CDR3 in amino acids: CASSYSRQGKNYGYTF. Here the CDR3 DNA reads TGTGCCAGCAGTTACTCCAGACAGGGAAAAAACTATGGCTACACCTTC.

This clone was observed a handful of times. The chain is built from TRBV28 and TRBJ2-1; maybe TRBD1 (7 bases). The V gene's germline CDR1 is MDHEN and CDR2 SYDVKM. The CDR3 has 14 amino acids. V lost 9 bases and J lost 2, with 14 bases in between. Here the CDR3 reads CASTPRGAYNEQFF. CDR3 in DNA: TGTGCCAGTACCCCCAGGGGGGCCTACAATGAGCAGTTCTTC.

J is TRBJ2-5 and V is TRBV30; 7 positions agree with TRBD2. There are 14 residues in the CDR3. Germline values: CDR1 GTSNPN, CDR2 SVGIG (reference sequence). J lost 1 base, V lost 0 bases, and 2 bases had no gene match. DNA for the CDR3: TGTGCCTGGAGTGTTGGGAGGGGCCAAGAGACCCAGTACTTC. This sequence encodes CAWSVGRGQETQYF.

This clone has just a few counts. J is TRBJ1-2 and V is TRBV24-1, with D perhaps TRBD1 (5 bases). CDR3 length: 14 amino acids. Between the trimmed V and J ends, which lost 4 bases and 6 bases, there was a span of 14 bases. Germline V gives CDR1 KGHDR, CDR2 SFDVKD. The CDR3 protein is CATSETGYANGYTF. CDR3 DNA sequence: TGTGCCACCAGTGAAACAGGATACGCAAATGGCTACACCTTC.

The chain recombines TRBV4-1 with TRBJ1-2; D gene ambiguous. Trimming pared 0 bases from V and 2 bases from J, leaving 10 bases between. This CDR3 spans 15 amino acids. CDR1 and CDR2 (germline): MGHRA, YSYEKL. The CDR3 nucleotides read TGCGCCAGCAGCCAAGATTTCTTCGGGAACTATGGCTACACCTTC. Translated, it gives CASSQDFFGNYGYTF.

The chain links TRBV19 to TRBJ1-5, with no clear D. V lost 3 bases to trimming and J lost 2 bases, with 8 bases between them. Germline values: CDR1 LNHDA, CDR2 SQIVND (reference sequence). The CDR3 is 14 residues long. CDR3 bases: TGTGCCAGTAGTATCGTTCGTGGCAATCAGCCCCAGCATTTT. The encoded protein is CASSIVRGNQPQHF.

The chain joins TRBV5-1 to TRBJ2-2; 8 bases map to TRBD1. V lost 5 bases and J lost 5; bases outside the gene matches: 5. Germline CDR1 SGHRS, CDR2 YFSETQ. This CDR3 is 14 amino acids long. The CDR3 protein is CASRGTGSTGELFF. The CDR3 region has the DNA TGCGCCAGCAGGGGGACAGGAAGTACCGGGGAGCTGTTTTTT.

The chain is built from TRBV28 and TRBJ2-4; D is unclear. Trimming left V 4 bases short and J 11 bases short, with 9 bases between. The CDR3 loop spans 11 amino acids. In germline, CDR1 is MDHEN, CDR2 SYDVKM. This chain's CDR3 is CASSSPVLQYF. CDR3 nucleotides: TGTGCCAGCAGTTCCCCGGTACTTCAGTACTTC.

The chain recombines TRBV5-1 with TRBJ2-3; 12 bases are shared with TRBD2. Germline trimming cut 2 bases from V and 1 base from J; bases unmatched to any gene: 5. This CDR3 contains 17 residues. CDR1 and CDR2 from the germline V gene are SGHRS and YFSETQ. Written as DNA, the CDR3 is TGCGCCAGCAGCTTAGTGACTAGCGGGAGTGGCACAGATACGCAGTATTTT. Amino acids: CASSLVTSGSGTDTQYF. Based on the CDR3 plus reference TRBV5-1 and TRBJ2-3, the full variable domain is KAGVTQTPRYLIKTRGQQVTLSCSPISGHRSVSWYQQTPGQGLQFLFEYFSETQRNKGNFPGRFSGRQFSNSRSEMNVSTLELGDSALYLCASSLVTSGSGTDTQYFGPGTRLTVL.

V usage is TRBV11-3 and J usage is TRBJ2-1, with D perhaps matching TRBD1 (5 bases). Germline V gene lookup returns CDR1 SGHNT and CDR2 YENEEA. Deletions cut 1 base from V and 3 bases from J, with 7 bases between. The CDR3 is made up of 14 amino acids. In nucleotides, the CDR3 is TGTGCCAGCAGCTTAGCAGGGTTCTACAATGAGCAGTTCTTC. Its translation: CASSLAGFYNEQFF.

This clone was recorded a few times. The chain has TRBV5-1 and TRBJ2-3, with 11 bases identical to TRBD2. With 1 base clipped from V and 6 bases from J, the junction kept 1 base outside the gene matches. CDR1 and CDR2 (germline): SGHRS, YFSETQ. CDR3 length: 14 residues. Here the CDR3 DNA reads TGCGCCAGCAGCTTGACTAGCGGGAGTGATACGCAGTATTTT. Its protein product is CASSLTSGSDTQYF.

This CDR3 reads CASSLVGISNQPQHF. DNA for the CDR3: TGTGCCAGCAGTTTGGTCGGGATTAGCAATCAGCCCCAGCATTTT. The gene calls are TRBV2 and TRBJ1-5; no clear D gene. CDR3 length: 15 amino acids. The V gene lost 5 bases and the J gene lost 0 bases, with 11 bases spanning the gap. CDR1 SNHLY and CDR2 FYNNEI come from the germline V gene.

V and J are TRBV3-1 (or the pseudogene TRBV3-2) and TRBJ1-6; D is unclear. Germline assignment: CDR1 LGHDT and CDR2 YNNKEL (reference sequence). This CDR3 has 12 amino acids. The V end was cut by 4 bases, the J end by 7 bases, with 5 bases between. For the CDR3, the DNA is TGTGCCAGCAGCCTTCAGAATTCACCCCTCCACTTT. Amino acids: CASSLQNSPLHF.

The chain joins TRBV18 to TRBJ2-2, with 8 positions matching TRBD1. The V segment lost 3 bases and the J segment 1 base; nucleotides outside the gene matches: 4. CDR1 and CDR2 (germline): KGHSH, LQKENI. This CDR3 has 16 amino acids. For the CDR3, the DNA is TGTGCCAGCTCACCCCCTGGGACAGGGAACACCGGGGAGCTGTTTTTT. This encodes CASSPPGTGNTGELFF.

This chain joins TRBV30 and TRBJ2-3; 12 nucleotides align to TRBD2. Germline lookup yields CDR1 GTSNPN and CDR2 SVGIG (reference sequence). The CDR3 length is 13 residues. V trimming: 3 bases; J trimming: 5 bases; junction bases outside the gene matches: 0. In DNA, the CDR3 is TGTGCCTGGAGACTAGCGGGAGGAGATACGCAGTATTTT. Translating gives CAWRLAGGDTQYF. The complete variable domain, with remaining parts taken from reference TRBV30 and TRBJ2-3, reads SQTIHQWPATLVQPVGSPLSLECTVEGTSNPNLYWYRQAAGRGLQLLFYSVGIGQISSEVPQNLSASRPQDRQFILSSKKLLLSDSGFYLCAWRLAGGDTQYFGPGTRLTVL.

This chain links TRBV28 with TRBJ2-2; 9 nucleotides line up with TRBD2. Germline assignment: CDR1 MDHEN and CDR2 SYDVKM. The CDR3 covers 16 residues. Germline trimming cut 7 bases from V and 1 base from J; bases unmatched to any gene: 7. This CDR3 reads CASKDASGMNTGELFF. CDR3 bases: TGTGCCAGCAAGGACGCTAGCGGGATGAACACCGGGGAGCTGTTTTTT.

The rearrangement links TRBV6-5 to TRBJ1-1, with 9 bases fitting TRBD1. With 7 bases clipped from V and 4 bases from J, the junction kept 10 bases outside the gene matches. CDR1 is MNHEY, CDR2 SVGAGI, per germline. The CDR3 totals 15 residues. This CDR3 reads CASTSAGTGTTEAFF. For the CDR3, the DNA is TGTGCCAGCACGTCTGCCGGGACAGGGACCACTGAAGCTTTCTTT.

The chain joins TRBV6-5 to TRBJ1-1; D unclear. The germline V and J ends were trimmed by 5 bases and 1 base, with 14 bases remaining between them. The CDR3 extends over 15 amino acids. CDR1 is MNHEY and CDR2 is SVGAGI in the germline V gene. This chain's CDR3 is CASSRTGIRNTEAFF. The CDR3, as DNA: TGTGCCAGCAGTAGAACGGGGATTAGGAACACTGAAGCTTTCTTT.

V gene TRBV5-1 combines with J gene TRBJ1-1, with unresolved D. CDR3 length equals 13 residues. Between the trimmed V and J ends, which lost 4 bases and 0 bases, there was a span of 7 bases. The germline V gene encodes CDR1 SGHRS and CDR2 YFSETQ. CDR3 nucleotide sequence: TGCGCCAGCAGCACCCAGGTGAACACTGAAGCTTTCTTT. This codes for CASSTQVNTEAFF.

The rearrangement links TRBV30 to TRBJ2-1, with TRBD1 as a possible D gene (6 bases). There are 13 residues in the CDR3. Per the germline V gene, CDR1 is GTSNPN and CDR2 is SVGIG (reference sequence). Trimming removed 1 base from V and 9 bases from J, with 13 bases in between. The DNA of the CDR3 is TGTGCCTGGAGTGGGACAGCTACCGGTGAGCAGTTCTTC. Its translation is CAWSGTATGEQFF.

The chain carries TRBV2 and TRBJ2-7; 7 bases map to TRBD1. The CDR3 loop spans 11 amino acids. Unmatched junction bases numbered 7, after V lost 10 bases and J lost 7 bases. Germline V gene data show CDR1 as SNHLY and CDR2 as FYNNEI. The CDR3 bases are TGTGCCACTTCCAGGGGGAGAGAGCAGTACTTC. Its protein is CATSRGREQYF.

V and J are TRBV13 and TRBJ1-2, with 7 bases that match TRBD1. The CDR3 sequence is 12 residues long. V shed 5 bases and J 6 bases; nucleotides not matched to a gene: 3. CDR1 and CDR2 from the germline V gene are PRHDT and FYEKMQ (reference sequence). The CDR3 spells CASSVTGHGYTF. The CDR3 DNA is TGTGCCAGCAGCGTGACAGGGCATGGCTACACCTTC.

Note on this clone: The same CDR3 arises from other DNA sequences in this sample as well. The CDR3 DNA reads TGTGCCAGCAGCTTCGGCGGTGAGACCCAGTACTTC. As protein: CASSFGGETQYF. V and J are TRBV5-5 and TRBJ2-5; D is ambiguous. V lost 2 bases and J lost 5, with 7 bases in between. The CDR3 sequence is 12 residues long. The germline gives CDR1 SGHKS, CDR2 YYEKEE (reference sequence).

The chain joins TRBV10-2 to TRBJ2-1, with 7 bases identical to TRBD2. From germline, CDR1 is WSHSY and CDR2 SAAADI. The CDR3 is 12 residues long. The junction had 3 bases not matched to a gene; V was cut back by 6 bases and J by 7 bases. The CDR3 here is CASRTSSNEQFF. CDR3 in DNA: TGCGCCAGCAGGACTAGCTCAAATGAGCAGTTCTTC.

This clone was seen a single time. The chain recombines TRBV5-1 with TRBJ1-2, with TRBD1 matching over 7 bases. The CDR3 runs to 14 residues. The germline gives CDR1 SGHRS, CDR2 YFSETQ. The junction had 7 bases not matched to a gene; V was cut back by 6 bases and J by 2 bases. CDR3 in DNA: TGCGCCAGCACGAGGGACAGTACGAACTATGGCTACACCTTC. Protein product: CASTRDSTNYGYTF.

V and J are TRBV30 and TRBJ2-3, with D possibly TRBD1 on 6 matching bases. Trimming removed 2 bases at V and 0 bases at J, with 15 bases between. The CDR3 is 16 amino acids. The germline V gene has CDR1 GTSNPN and CDR2 SVGIG (reference sequence). CDR3 nucleotide sequence: TGTGCCTGGAGTCCACCGGGACATACTAGCACAGATACGCAGTATTTT. It is translated as CAWSPPGHTSTDTQYF.